The present T cell receptor (beta chain) was sequenced within a study of blood T cell repertoires in COVID-19. Study details: Samples taken during acute and convalescent COVID-19 were collected in the United States, Italy and Spain.

In the source study's methods: Cell counts per sample came from amplifying reference gene primers. Clones were read by immunoSEQ multiplex PCR, and TCRdb kept only the in-frame ones, dropping some. That table supplies the V and J calls and clone size; D and trimming were determined from the DNA. The sample shows around 140,000 clones, around 85% of them seen only once. This clone has more than one count but fewer than ten. The sequencing input was peripheral blood. The sequence was obtained from a woman older than 75 with acute or convalescent COVID-19.

CDR3 DNA: TGCGCCAACTCGTTGGGGCGAAATGAAAAACTGTTTTTT. This encodes CANSLGRNEKLFF. The chain joins TRBV23-1 to TRBJ1-4, with D perhaps matching TRBD1 (5 bases). TRBV23-1 is reported as an ORF; its role is uncertain. This CDR3 has 13 residues. V was trimmed by 10 bases and J by 5 bases, leaving 14 bases between them.